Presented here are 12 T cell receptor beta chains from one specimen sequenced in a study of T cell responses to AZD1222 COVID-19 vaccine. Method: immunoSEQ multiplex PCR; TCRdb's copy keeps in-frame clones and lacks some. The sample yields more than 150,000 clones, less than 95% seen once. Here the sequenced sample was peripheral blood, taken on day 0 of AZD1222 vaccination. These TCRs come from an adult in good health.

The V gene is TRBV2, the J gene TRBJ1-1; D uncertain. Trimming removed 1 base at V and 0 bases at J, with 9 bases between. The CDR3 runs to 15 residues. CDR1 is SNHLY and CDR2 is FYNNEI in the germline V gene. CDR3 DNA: TGTGCCAGCAGTGAAGATTGGGCGGTGAACACTGAAGCTTTCTTT. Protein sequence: CASSEDWAVNTEAFF.

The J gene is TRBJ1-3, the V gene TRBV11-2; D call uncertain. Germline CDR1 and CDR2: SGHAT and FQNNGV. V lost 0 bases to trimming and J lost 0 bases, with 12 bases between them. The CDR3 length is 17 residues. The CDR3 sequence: CASSLDERKYSGNTIYF. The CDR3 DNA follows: TGTGCCAGCAGCTTAGATGAGAGGAAATACTCTGGAAACACCATATATTTT.

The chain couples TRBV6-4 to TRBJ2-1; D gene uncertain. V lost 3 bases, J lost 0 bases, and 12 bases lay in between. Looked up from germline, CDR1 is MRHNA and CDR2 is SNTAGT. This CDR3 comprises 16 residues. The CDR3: CASSDFPAYSYNEQFF. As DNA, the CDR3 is TGTGCCAGCAGTGATTTTCCAGCCTACTCCTACAATGAGCAGTTCTTC.

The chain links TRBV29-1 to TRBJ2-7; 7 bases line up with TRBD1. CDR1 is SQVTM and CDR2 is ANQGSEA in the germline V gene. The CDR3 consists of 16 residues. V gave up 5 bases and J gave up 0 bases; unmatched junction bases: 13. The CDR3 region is CSVSTYRGPSSYEQYF. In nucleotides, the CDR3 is TGCAGCGTTTCAACTTACAGGGGCCCTTCCTCCTACGAGCAGTACTTC.

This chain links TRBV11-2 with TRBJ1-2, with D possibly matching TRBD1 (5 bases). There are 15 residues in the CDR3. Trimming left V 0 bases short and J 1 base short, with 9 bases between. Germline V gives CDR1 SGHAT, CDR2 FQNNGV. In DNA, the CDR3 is TGTGCCAGCAGCTTAGAGGCAGGGATTAACTATGGCTACACCTTC. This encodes CASSLEAGINYGYTF.

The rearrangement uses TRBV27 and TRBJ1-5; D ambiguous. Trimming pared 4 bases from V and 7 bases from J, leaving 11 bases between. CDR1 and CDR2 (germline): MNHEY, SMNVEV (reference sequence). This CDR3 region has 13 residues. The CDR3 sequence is CASSSWGGQPQHF. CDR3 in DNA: TGTGCCAGCAGTTCATGGGGTGGGCAGCCCCAGCATTTT.

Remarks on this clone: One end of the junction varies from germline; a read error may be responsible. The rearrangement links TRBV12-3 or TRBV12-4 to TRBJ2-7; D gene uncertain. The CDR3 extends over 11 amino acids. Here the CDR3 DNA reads TGTGCCAGCAGCCCCTCCGACGAGCAGTACTTC. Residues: CASSPSDEQYF.

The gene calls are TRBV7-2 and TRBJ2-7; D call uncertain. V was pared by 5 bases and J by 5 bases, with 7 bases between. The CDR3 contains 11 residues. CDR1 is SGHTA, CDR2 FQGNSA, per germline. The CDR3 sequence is CASSIGDEQYF. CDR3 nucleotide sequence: TGTGCCAGCAGCATTGGGGACGAGCAGTACTTC.

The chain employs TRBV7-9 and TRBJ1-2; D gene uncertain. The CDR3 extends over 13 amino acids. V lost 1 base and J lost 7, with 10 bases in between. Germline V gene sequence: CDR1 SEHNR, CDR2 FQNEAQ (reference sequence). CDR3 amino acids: CASSLVGSRGYTF. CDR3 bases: TGTGCCAGCAGCTTAGTAGGGTCTCGTGGCTACACCTTC. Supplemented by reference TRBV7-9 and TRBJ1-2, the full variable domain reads DTGVSQNPRHKITKRGQNVTFRCDPISEHNRLYWYRQTLGQGPEFLTYFQNEAQLEKSRLLSDRFSAERPKGSFSTLEIQRTEQGDSAMYLCASSLVGSRGYTFGSGTRLTVV.

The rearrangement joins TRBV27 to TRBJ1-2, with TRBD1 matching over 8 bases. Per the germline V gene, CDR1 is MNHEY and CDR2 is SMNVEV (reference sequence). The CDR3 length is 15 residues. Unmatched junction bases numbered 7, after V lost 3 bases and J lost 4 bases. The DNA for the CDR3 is TGTGCCAGCAGTTTGGGGGGGACAGGTACCTATGGCTACACCTTC. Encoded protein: CASSLGGTGTYGYTF.

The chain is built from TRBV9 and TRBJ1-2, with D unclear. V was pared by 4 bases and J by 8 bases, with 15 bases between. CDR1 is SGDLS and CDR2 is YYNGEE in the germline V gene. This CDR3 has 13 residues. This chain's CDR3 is CASSRDTHGGYTF. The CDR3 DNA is TGTGCCAGCAGCCGAGACACGCACGGCGGCTACACCTTC.

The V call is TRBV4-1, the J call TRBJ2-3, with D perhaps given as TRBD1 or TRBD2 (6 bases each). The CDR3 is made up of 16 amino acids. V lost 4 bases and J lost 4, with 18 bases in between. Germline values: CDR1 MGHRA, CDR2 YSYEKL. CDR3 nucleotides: TGCGCCAGCAGCCCGAGGAACAGGGAGGTTGCAGATACGCAGTATTTT. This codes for CASSPRNREVADTQYF.